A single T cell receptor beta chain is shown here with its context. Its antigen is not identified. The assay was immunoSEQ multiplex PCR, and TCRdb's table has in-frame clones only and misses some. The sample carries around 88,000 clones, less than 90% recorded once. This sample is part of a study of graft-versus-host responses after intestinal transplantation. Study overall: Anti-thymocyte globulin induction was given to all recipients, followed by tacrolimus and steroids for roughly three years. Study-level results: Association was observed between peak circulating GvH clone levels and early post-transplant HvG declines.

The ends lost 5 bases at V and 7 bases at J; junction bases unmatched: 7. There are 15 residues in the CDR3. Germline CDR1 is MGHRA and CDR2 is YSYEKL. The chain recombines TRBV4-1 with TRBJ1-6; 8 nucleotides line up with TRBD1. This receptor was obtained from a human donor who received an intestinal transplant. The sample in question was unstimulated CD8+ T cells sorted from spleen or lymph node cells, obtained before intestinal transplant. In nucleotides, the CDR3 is TGCGCCAGCAGCAACCGACAGGGGTCCAATTCACCCCTCCACTTT. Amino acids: CASSNRQGSNSPLHF.